The clone carrying this T cell receptor (beta chain) was seen a handful of times. Its antigen remains unknown. The same CDR3 also results from other DNA sequences found in this sample. This sample was included in a study of beta chain features in type 1 diabetes. As for the study in general: Summed over all samples, the examined sorted cells came to 95 million to 130 million. General study points: Naive, central memory and Treg TCRB repertoires seemed to resemble each other more closely in patients than they did in healthy donors. Type 1 diabetes patients showed a moderate but significant shortening of TCRB CDR3s in all four CD4+ subsets. Amplification by PCR could prefer shorter templates, with the same effect in patients and controls.

Germline CDR1 and CDR2: SGHVS and FQNEAQ. Trimming cost V 2 bases and J 8 bases, with 18 bases left between them. The CDR3 is 15 amino acids. cDNA synthesis used the whole RNA isolate, giving expressed TCRB sequences. Only in-frame clones appear in the TCRdb table, and some are missing; sequencing was by immunoSEQ multiplex PCR. In the table there are 95,000 to 150,000 clones, about 17% of which are singletons. CD4+ naive, central memory, regulatory and stem cell-like memory cells were sorted via CD45RO/CCR7/CD25/CD127/CD95/CD27. The chain carries TRBV7-8 and TRBJ1-2; D is perhaps TRBD1 (5 bases). This sequence was found in a man aged 25 to 40 with type 1 diabetes. Material for sequencing was central memory CD4+ T cells from blood. The CDR3, as DNA: TGTGCCAGCAGCTTAATTGGGGGACGAGACGGGGGCTACACCTTC. Protein: CASSLIGGRDGGYTF.